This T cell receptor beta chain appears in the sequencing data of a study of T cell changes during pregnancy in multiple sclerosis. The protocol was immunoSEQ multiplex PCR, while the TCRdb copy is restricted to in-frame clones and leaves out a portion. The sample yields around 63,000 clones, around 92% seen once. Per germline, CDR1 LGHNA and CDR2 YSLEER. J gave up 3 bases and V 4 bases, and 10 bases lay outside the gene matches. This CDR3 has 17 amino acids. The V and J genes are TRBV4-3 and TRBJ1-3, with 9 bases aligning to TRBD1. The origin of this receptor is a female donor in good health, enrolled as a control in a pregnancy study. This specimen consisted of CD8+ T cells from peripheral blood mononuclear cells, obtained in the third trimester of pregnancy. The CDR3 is CASSRYNTGGGGNTIYF. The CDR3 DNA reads TGCGCCAGCAGCCGATATAACACAGGGGGCGGTGGAAACACCATATATTTT.